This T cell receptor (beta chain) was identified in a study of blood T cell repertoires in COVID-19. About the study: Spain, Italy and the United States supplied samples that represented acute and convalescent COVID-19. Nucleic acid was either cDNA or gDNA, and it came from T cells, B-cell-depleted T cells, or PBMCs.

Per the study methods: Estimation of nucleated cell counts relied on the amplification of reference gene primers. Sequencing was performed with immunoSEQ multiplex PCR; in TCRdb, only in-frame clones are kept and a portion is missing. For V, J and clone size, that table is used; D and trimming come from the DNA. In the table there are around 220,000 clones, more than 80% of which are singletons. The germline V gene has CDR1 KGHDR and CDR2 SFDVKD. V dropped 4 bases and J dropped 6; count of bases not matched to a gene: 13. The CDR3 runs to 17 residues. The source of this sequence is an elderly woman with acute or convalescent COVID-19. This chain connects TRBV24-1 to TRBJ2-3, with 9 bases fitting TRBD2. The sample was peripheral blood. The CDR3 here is CATSDPAPSGGKDTQYF. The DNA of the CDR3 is TGTGCCACCAGTGACCCCGCCCCAAGCGGGGGGAAGGATACGCAGTATTTT.